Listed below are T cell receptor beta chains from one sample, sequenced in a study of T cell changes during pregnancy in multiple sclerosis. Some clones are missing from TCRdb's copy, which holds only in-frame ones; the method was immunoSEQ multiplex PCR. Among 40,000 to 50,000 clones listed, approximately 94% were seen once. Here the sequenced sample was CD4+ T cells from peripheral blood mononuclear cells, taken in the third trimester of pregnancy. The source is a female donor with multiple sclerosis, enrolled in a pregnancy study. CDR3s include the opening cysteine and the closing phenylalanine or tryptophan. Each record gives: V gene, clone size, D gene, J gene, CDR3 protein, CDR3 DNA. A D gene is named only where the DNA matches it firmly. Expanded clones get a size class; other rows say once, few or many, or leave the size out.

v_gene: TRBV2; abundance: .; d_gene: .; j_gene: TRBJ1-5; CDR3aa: CASGGALGNQPQHF; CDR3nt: TGTGCCAGTGGGGGGGCTTTGGGCAATCAGCCCCAGCATTTT
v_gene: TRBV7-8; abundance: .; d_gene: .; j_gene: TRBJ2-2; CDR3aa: CATPTGLWRRDTGELFF; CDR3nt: TGTGCCACCCCGACTGGATTATGGAGGCGGGACACCGGGGAGCTGTTTTTT
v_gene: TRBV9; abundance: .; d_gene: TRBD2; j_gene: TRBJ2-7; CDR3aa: CASSPSGVSSYEQYF; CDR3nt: TGTGCCAGCAGCCCAAGCGGGGTAAGCTCCTACGAGCAGTACTTC
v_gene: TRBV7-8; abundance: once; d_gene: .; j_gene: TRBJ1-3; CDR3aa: CASTQVGGGYGNTIYF; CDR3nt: TGTGCCAGCACCCAGGTGGGAGGGGGATACGGAAACACCATATATTTT
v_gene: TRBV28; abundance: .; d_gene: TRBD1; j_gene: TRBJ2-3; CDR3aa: CASSRDSLTDTQYF; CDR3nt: TGTGCCAGCAGCCGGGACAGCCTCACAGATACGCAGTATTTT
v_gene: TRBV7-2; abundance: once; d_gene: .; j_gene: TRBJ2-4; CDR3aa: CASSASPGVGGAKNIQYF; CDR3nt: TGTGCCAGCAGCGCGTCCCCAGGGGTTGGGGGAGCCAAAAACATTCAGTACTTC
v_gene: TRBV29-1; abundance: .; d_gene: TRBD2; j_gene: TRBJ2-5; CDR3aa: CSARLAGGPQETQYF; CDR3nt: TGCAGCGCCAGACTAGCGGGGGGCCCCCAAGAGACCCAGTACTTC
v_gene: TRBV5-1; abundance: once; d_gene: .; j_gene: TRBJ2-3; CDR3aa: CASSLGSGLTDTQYF; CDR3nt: TGCGCCAGCAGCTTGGGCTCGGGGTTGACAGATACGCAGTATTTT
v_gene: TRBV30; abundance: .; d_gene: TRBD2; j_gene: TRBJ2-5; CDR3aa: CAWSSGVSTQYF; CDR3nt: TGTGCCTGGAGTAGCGGGGTCTCCACCCAGTACTTC
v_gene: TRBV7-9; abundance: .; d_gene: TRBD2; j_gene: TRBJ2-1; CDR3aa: CASIPLAGAFGEQFF; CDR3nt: TGTGCCAGCATCCCACTAGCGGGAGCATTTGGTGAGCAGTTCTTC